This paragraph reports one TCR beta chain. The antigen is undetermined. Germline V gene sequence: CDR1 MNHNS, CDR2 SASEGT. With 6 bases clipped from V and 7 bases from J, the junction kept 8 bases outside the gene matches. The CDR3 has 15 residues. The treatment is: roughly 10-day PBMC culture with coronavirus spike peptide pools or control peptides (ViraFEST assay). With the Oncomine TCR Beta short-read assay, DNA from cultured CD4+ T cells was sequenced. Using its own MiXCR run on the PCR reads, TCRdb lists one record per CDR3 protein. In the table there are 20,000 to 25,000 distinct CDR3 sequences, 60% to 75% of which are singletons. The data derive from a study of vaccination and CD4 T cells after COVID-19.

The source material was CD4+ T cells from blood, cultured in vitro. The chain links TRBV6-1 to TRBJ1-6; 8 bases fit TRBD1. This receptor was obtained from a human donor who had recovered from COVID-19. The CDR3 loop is CASRDRDRSNSPLHF. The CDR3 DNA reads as TGTGCCAGCAGGGACCGGGACAGGTCGAATTCACCCCTCCACTTT.